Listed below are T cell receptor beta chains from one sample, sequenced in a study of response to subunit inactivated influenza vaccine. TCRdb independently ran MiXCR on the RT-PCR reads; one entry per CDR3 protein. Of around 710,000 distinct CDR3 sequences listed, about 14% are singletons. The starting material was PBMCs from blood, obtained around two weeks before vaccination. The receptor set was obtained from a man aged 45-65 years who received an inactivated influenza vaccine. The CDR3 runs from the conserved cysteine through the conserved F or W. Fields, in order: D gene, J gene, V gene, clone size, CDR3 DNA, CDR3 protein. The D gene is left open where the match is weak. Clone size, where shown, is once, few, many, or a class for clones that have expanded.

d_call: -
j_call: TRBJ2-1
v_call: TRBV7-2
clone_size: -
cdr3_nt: TGTGCCAGCAGCGGCAGCACCGGGACACAAAGATACAATGAGCAGTTCTTC
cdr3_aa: CASSGSTGTQRYNEQFF

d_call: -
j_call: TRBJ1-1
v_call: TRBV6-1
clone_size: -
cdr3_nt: TGTGCCAGCAGCACGATAGGGCTAGGGTGGGACACTGAAGCTTTCTTT
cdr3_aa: CASSTIGLGWDTEAFF

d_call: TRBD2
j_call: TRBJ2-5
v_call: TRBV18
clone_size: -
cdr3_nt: TGTGCCAGCTCACACGCGGGACTAGCGGGCCAAGAGACCCAGTACTTC
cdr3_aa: CASSHAGLAGQETQYF

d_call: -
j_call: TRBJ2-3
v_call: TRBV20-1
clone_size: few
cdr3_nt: TGCAGTGCTAGGGTTAAGGCCCTCACAGATACGCAGTATTTT
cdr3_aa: CSARVKALTDTQYF

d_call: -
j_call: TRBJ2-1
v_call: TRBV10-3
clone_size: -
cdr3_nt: TGTGCCATCAGTGAAGGAGACAATGAGCAGTTCTTC
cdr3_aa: CAISEGDNEQFF

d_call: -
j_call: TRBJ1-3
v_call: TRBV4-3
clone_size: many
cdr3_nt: TGCGCCAGCAGCCAAACCGGGGGCTCTGGAAACACCATATATTTT
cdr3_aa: CASSQTGGSGNTIYF

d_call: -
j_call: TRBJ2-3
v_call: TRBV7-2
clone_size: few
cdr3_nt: TGTGCCAGCAGGAGTGAGTTTGGTGGAGATACGCAGTATTTT
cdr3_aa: CASRSEFGGDTQYF

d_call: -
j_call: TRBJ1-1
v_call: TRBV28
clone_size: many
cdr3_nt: TGTGCCAGCAGTTTGGGGGGGGCAGCTTCAGCTTTCTTT
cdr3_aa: CASSLGGAASAFF

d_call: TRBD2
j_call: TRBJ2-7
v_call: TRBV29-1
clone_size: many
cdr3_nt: TGCAGCGTTCTAAAACTAGCGGGGGTCAGGTACGAGCAGTACTTC
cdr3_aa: CSVLKLAGVRYEQYF

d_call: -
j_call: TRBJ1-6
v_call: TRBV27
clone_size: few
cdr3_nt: TGTGCCAGCAAGGCAGAAAGCTCCTATAATTCACCCCTCCACTTT
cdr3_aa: CASKAESSYNSPLHF

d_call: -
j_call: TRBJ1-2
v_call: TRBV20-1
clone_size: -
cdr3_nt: TGCAGTGCTAGAGATGCCAGGGGACCACTCTCTAACTATGGCTACACCTTC
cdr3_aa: CSARDARGPLSNYGYTF

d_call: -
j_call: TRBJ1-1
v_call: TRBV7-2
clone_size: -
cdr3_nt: TGTGCCAGCAGCCCGGTTGCGAACACTGAAGCTTTCTTT
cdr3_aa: CASSPVANTEAFF

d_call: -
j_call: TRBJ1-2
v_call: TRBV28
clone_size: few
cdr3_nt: TGTGCCAGCAGTGATTCCTATGGCTACACCTTC
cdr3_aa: CASSDSYGYTF

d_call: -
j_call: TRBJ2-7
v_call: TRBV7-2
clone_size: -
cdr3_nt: TGTGCCAGCAGCTTAGGGGGCGCAGTAACCTACGAGCAGTACTTC
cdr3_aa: CASSLGGAVTYEQYF

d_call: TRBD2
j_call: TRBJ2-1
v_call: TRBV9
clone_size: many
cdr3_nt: TGTGCCAGCAGCGTCGGACTAGCGGCTTACAATGAGCAGTTCTTC
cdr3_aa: CASSVGLAAYNEQFF

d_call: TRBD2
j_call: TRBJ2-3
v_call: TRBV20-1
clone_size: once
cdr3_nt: TGCAGTGCCGGGACTAGCGGGGGGCCCGTCACAGATACGCAGTATTTT
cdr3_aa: CSAGTSGGPVTDTQYF

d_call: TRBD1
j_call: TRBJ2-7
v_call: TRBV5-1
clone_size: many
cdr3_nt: TGCGCCAGCAGCCAAAGGACAGGGGGGATCAACGAGCAGTACTTC
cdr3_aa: CASSQRTGGINEQYF

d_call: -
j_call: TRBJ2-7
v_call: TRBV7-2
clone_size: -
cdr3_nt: TGTGCCAGCAGCTTAGTTAGGCAAGACGAGCAGTACTTC
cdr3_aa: CASSLVRQDEQYF

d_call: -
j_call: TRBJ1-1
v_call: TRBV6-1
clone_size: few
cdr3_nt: TGTGCCAGCAGTGAATTAAAGGGGATCGGCACTGAAGCTTTCTTT
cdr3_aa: CASSELKGIGTEAFF

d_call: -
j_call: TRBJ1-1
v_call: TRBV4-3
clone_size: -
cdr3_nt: TGCGCCAGCAGCTTAACCCCGGTGGGAGTTGAAGCTTTCTTT
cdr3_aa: CASSLTPVGVEAFF

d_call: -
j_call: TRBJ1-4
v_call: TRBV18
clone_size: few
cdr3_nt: TGTGCCAGCTCCCCCGACCAGGGAGCTAATGAAAAACTGTTTTTT
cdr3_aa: CASSPDQGANEKLFF

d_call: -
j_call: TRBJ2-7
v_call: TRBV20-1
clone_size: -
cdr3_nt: TGCAGTGCCGGGGACAAAACCTCCTACGAGCAGTACTTC
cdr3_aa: CSAGDKTSYEQYF

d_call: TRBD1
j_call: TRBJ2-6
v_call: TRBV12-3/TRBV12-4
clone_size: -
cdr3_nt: TGTGCCAGCAGCACGGGACAGGGCATCTCTGGGGCCAACGTCCTGACTTTC
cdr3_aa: CASSTGQGISGANVLTF

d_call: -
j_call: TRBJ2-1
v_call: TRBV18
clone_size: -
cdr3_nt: TGTGCCAGCTCACCACGAGGGCTCTCCTACAATGAGCAGTTCTTC
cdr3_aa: CASSPRGLSYNEQFF

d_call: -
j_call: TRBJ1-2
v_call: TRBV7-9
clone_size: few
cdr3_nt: TGTGCCAGCAGCCCTCAGGGAGGGCATGGCTACACCTTC
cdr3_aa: CASSPQGGHGYTF

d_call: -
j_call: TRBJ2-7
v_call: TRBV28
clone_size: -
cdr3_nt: TGTGCCAGCAGTTTATGGTTGGGTCACGAGCAGTACTTC
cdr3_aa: CASSLWLGHEQYF

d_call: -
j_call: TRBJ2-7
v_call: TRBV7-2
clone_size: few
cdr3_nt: TGTGCCAGCAGCCGAGAGGGGGGCGCGAAATACGAGCAGTACTTC
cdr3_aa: CASSREGGAKYEQYF

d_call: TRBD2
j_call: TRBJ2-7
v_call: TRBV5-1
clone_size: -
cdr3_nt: TGCGCCAGCAGCTTGGTACCAGCGGGAACCACCTACGAGCAGTACTTC
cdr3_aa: CASSLVPAGTTYEQYF

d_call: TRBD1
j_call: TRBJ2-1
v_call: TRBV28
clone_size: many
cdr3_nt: TGTGCCAGCAGTTTTTTCAGGACAGGGTGGAATGAGCAGTTCTTC
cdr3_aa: CASSFFRTGWNEQFF

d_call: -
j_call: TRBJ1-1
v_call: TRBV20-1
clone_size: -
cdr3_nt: TGCAGTGCTAAAGGGGGGAAGAACACTGAAGCTTTCTTT
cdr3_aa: CSAKGGKNTEAFF

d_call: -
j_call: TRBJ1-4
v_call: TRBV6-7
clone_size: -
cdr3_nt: TGTGCCAGCAGAGACACCGCTGAGATCAATGAAAAACTGTTTTTT
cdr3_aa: CASRDTAEINEKLFF

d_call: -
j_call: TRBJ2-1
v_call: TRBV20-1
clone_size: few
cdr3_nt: TGCAGTTCGGGAAGGTTGCCGGTTTGGCAGGGTGAGCAGTTCTTC
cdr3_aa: CSSGRLPVWQGEQFF

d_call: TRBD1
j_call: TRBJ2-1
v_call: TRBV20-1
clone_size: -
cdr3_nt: TGCAGTGCTAGACGGACAGGGCTCTCCTACAATGAGCAGTTCTTC
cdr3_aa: CSARRTGLSYNEQFF

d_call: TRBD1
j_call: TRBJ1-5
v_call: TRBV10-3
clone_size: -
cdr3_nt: TGTGCCATCAGGGGCAGGGGGAGGAATCAGCCCCAGCATTTT
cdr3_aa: CAIRGRGRNQPQHF

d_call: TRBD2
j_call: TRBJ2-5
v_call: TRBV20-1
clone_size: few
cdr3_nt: TGCAGTGCTCCAGGACTAGCGGGAGATGAGACCCAGTACTTC
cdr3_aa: CSAPGLAGDETQYF

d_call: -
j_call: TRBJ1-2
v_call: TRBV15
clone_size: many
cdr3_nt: TGTGCCACCAGCAGACAGGGGCTAAATCCGTATGGCTACACCTTC
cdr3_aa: CATSRQGLNPYGYTF